The present T cell receptor (beta chain) was sequenced within a study of graft-versus-host responses after intestinal transplantation. Co-plated with approximately 200,000 CFSE-labeled responder cells were approximately 200,000 irradiated, violet-dye-labeled stimulator cells. Post-reaction sorting isolated proliferating CFSE-low CD3+CD4+ and CD3+CD8+ responders. This clone was seen a handful of times. Germline V lookup: CDR1 SGHVT, CDR2 SQSDAQ. This CDR3 is built from 15 residues. V was cut by 0 bases and J by 1 base, with 9 bases left in between. Using immunoSEQ multiplex PCR, the repertoire was profiled, and TCRdb retains in-frame clones only, with some absent. Of more than 10,000 clones listed, more than 30% are singletons.

This TCR was recovered from a human patient who received an intestinal transplant. This rearrangement joins TRBV7-4 to TRBJ1-1; a possible D gene is TRBD1 (5 bases). The sequencing here drew on alloreactive CD8+ T cells from a mixed lymphocyte reaction culture, taken before intestinal transplant. The subset was: CFSE-low proliferating T cells sorted from roughly six-day pre-transplant mixed lymphocyte reaction (GvH or HvG direction). This chain's CDR3 is CASSLAGRGNTEAFF. DNA for the CDR3: TGTGCCAGCAGCTTAGCAGGGAGGGGGAACACTGAAGCTTTCTTT.